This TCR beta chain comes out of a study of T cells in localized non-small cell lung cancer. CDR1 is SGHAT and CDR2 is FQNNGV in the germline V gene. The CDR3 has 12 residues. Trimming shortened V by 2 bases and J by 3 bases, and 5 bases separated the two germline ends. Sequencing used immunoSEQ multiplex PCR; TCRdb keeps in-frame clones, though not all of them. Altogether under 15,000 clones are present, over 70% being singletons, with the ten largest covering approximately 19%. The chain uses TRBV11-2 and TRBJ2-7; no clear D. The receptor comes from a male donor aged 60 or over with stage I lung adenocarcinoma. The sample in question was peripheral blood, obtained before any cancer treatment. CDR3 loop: CASSLLGYEQYF. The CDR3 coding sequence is TGTGCCAGCAGCTTACTAGGCTACGAGCAGTACTTC.